The clone carrying this T cell receptor (beta chain) was counted once. TCRdb's copy holds only in-frame clones and misses some; the assay was immunoSEQ multiplex PCR. The sample contains around 2.1 million clones, about 93% of which appear only once. CD8 cells classed as naive were CD45RO-negative and positively selected for CCR7, excluding terminally differentiated effector memory CD45RA+ cells. The sample originates from a study of shared clonotypes between healthy human individuals. This CDR3 has 12 residues. Germline CDR1 is SGDLS and CDR2 is YYNGEE. J lost 4 bases, V lost 5 bases, and 1 base had no gene match.

The sequencing sample was made of naive CD8+ T cells from PBMCs. The sequence derives from a man between 18 and 35 years old in good health. Some clones in this sample may be carry-over from other donors' samples. The rearrangement joins TRBV9 to TRBJ1-2, with 8 bases identical to TRBD1. CDR3 sequence: CASRQGGYGYTF. CDR3 sequence (DNA): TGTGCCAGCAGACAGGGGGGCTATGGCTACACCTTC.